A selection of T cell receptor beta chains follows, all from one sample in a study of T cell changes during pregnancy in multiple sclerosis. The table came from immunoSEQ multiplex PCR; TCRdb's copy has only in-frame clones and leaves some out. Of tens of thousands of clones listed, about 94% are singletons. The sequencing used CD4+ T cells from peripheral blood mononuclear cells, collected before pregnancy. Receptors were obtained from a female donor with multiple sclerosis, enrolled in a pregnancy study. CDR3s include the opening cysteine and the closing phenylalanine or tryptophan. The order of the fields is J gene, clone size, V gene, CDR3 length, CDR3 protein. Clone size is shown for a subset of rows, as once, few, many or a class of expanded clone.

>TRBJ2-7|-|TRBV7-9|13
CASSSGTRNEQYF
>TRBJ2-1|-|TRBV28|12
CASSSTQTVQFF
>TRBJ2-3|-|TRBV7-2|17
CASSLGTSGASRDTQYF
>TRBJ1-5|-|TRBV2|13
CASSGTGGQPQHF
>TRBJ1-4|-|TRBV5-1|16
CASSMGQPQPLEKLFF
>TRBJ1-1|-|TRBV6-5|15
CASTDRRGYDTEAFF
>TRBJ2-5|-|TRBV7-2|14
CASSLWADQETQYF
>TRBJ2-5|-|TRBV28|15
CASSLWSQGRETQYF
>TRBJ2-4|-|TRBV6-5|15
CASSRGDLAKNIQYF
>TRBJ2-3|-|TRBV7-3|13
CASSPGTADTQYF
>TRBJ1-2|-|TRBV29-1|16
CSVEGAMAGGFYGYTF
>TRBJ1-1|few|TRBV4-1|14
CASSQFRANTEAFF
>TRBJ2-1|once|TRBV2|11
CASRRGYEQFF
>TRBJ2-7|-|TRBV18|15
CASSPRSHPSDEQYF
>TRBJ1-1|-|TRBV19|15
CASSISGGLNTEAFF
>TRBJ2-2|once|TRBV30|17
CAWSTGTSGSNTGELFF
>TRBJ1-2|-|TRBV14|14
CASSQVGQGYGYTF
>TRBJ2-1|-|TRBV29-1|12
CSVGPTGNEQFF
>TRBJ1-4|-|TRBV9|16
CASSRGQGGTNEKLFF
>TRBJ2-2|-|TRBV9|13
CASSPTVTGELFF
>TRBJ1-2|-|TRBV29-1|12
CSVEKQGDGYTF
>TRBJ2-7|few|TRBV7-2|14
CASSPTGGNYEQYF
>TRBJ1-4|-|TRBV27|13
CASSVRRNEKLFF
>TRBJ2-7|once|TRBV21-1|20
CASSTPPGEGVGRWDYEQYF
>TRBJ1-1|-|TRBV7-9|15
CASSFPGGVNTEAFF
>TRBJ2-3|-|TRBV19|17
CASSIGAGGFSTDTQYF
>TRBJ1-2|-|TRBV30|11
CAWSPVVGYTF
>TRBJ2-5|-|TRBV7-2|15
CASSPRGWEQETQYF
>TRBJ2-1|-|TRBV4-3|16
CASSQEEREPFNEQFF
>TRBJ2-5|-|TRBV18|14
CASSRAAGVETQYF
>TRBJ1-1|few|TRBV18|14
CASSPTARYTEAFF
>TRBJ2-7|-|TRBV11-2|16
CASSLSQWAGKNEQYF
>TRBJ2-5|-|TRBV7-2|14
CASSLGGSGETQYF
>TRBJ1-2|-|TRBV5-6|13
CASSLQGASGYTF
>TRBJ2-1|-|TRBV5-4|13
CASSPGLNNEQFF